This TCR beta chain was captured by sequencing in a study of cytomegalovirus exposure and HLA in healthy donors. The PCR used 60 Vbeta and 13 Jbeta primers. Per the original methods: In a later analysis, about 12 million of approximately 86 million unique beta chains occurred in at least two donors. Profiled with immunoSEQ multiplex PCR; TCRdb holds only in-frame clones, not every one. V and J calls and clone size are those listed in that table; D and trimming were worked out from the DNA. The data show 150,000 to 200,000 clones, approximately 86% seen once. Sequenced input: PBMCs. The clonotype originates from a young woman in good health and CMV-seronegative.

The CDR3 nucleotides are TGTGCCAGCAGCCCAGGGTCCCCGCAAGAGACCCAGTACTTC. It yields the protein CASSPGSPQETQYF. J is TRBJ2-5 and V is TRBV7-9; possibly TRBD1 for D (5 bases). CDR3 length equals 14 residues. Germline lookup yields CDR1 SEHNR and CDR2 FQNEAQ (reference sequence). V shed 5 bases and J shed 2 bases, with 12 bases lying between them.